This TCR beta chain was documented in a study of control samples from healthy donors and cancer patients. Libraries were prepared by immunoSEQ multiplex PCR; TCRdb keeps only in-frame clonotypes and omits some of them. This table has 60,000 to 75,000 clones, over 85% appearing once. There are 15 residues in the CDR3. V shed 1 base, J shed 1 base, and the junction held 2 bases outside the gene matches. From germline, CDR1 is MNHEY and CDR2 SVGAGI. Input material: PBMCs. J is TRBJ2-7 and V is TRBV6-5; the match to TRBD2 covers 9 bases. The origin of this receptor is a man aged 60 to 75 with colorectal cancer. Here the CDR3 DNA reads TGTGCCAGCAGTTACTTAACTAGCGGGTCCTACGAGCAGTACTTC. It is translated as CASSYLTSGSYEQYF.